A selection of T cell receptor beta chains follows, all from one sample in a study of shared clonotypes between healthy human individuals. Sequencing was performed with immunoSEQ multiplex PCR; in TCRdb, only in-frame clones are kept and a portion is missing. The sample consists of around 2.1 million clones, approximately 94% of them appearing once. The source material was naive CD8+ T cells from PBMCs. The source of these receptors is a man aged 18 to 35 in good health. Some clones in this sample may be carry-over from other donors' samples. Each CDR3 is given with its conserved first and last residue. D genes are given only for firm matches. Size is omitted from some rows. Given values are once, few, many or a class for expanded clones.

length,size,V,D,J,CDR3,DNA
15,-,TRBV5-1,-,TRBJ2-5,CASSLEGNGGETQYF,TGCGCCAGCAGCCTGGAGGGCAACGGAGGAGAGACCCAGTACTTC
12,-,TRBV18,-,TRBJ2-7,CASSRDTYEQYF,TGTGCCAGCTCACGAGACACCTACGAGCAGTACTTC
17,-,TRBV25-1,TRBD1,TRBJ2-7,CASSELGRQGTGYEQYF,TGTGCCAGCAGTGAATTGGGCCGACAGGGGACGGGTTACGAGCAGTACTTC
14,-,TRBV19,-,TRBJ1-1,CASSMLLLNGEAFF,TGTGCCAGTAGTATGCTGCTATTGAACGGTGAAGCTTTCTTT
13,-,TRBV29-1,-,TRBJ2-7,CSVDDGGSYEQYF,TGCAGCGTAGATGACGGCGGCTCCTACGAGCAGTACTTC
16,once,TRBV27,-,TRBJ1-1,CASSLWGDRRGGEAFF,TGTGCCAGCAGTTTGTGGGGAGACAGGCGGGGGGGTGAAGCTTTCTTT
16,-,TRBV7-8,TRBD1,TRBJ1-2,CASSPTRDRALYGYTF,TGTGCCAGCAGCCCCACCCGGGACAGGGCACTCTATGGCTACACCTTC
15,-,TRBV27,-,TRBJ2-7,CATGVREEAPYEQYF,TGTGCCACAGGGGTCCGGGAAGAAGCACCCTACGAGCAGTACTTC
16,-,TRBV7-9,TRBD1,TRBJ1-1,CASSLGWDRVNTEAFF,TGTGCCAGCAGCTTAGGATGGGACAGGGTAAACACTGAAGCTTTCTTT
14,-,TRBV4-1,-,TRBJ1-1,CASSPGAEGTEAFF,TGCGCCAGCAGCCCAGGGGCGGAGGGCACTGAAGCTTTCTTT
17,once,TRBV5-1,TRBD2,TRBJ2-2,CASSLALAGLNTGELFF,TGCGCCAGCAGCTTGGCTCTAGCGGGACTTAACACCGGGGAGCTGTTTTTT
11,-,TRBV6-1,-,TRBJ1-1,CASSWGTEAFF,TGTGCCAGCAGCTGGGGGACTGAAGCTTTCTTT
15,-,TRBV19,-,TRBJ2-7,CASSIVAGESYEQYF,TGTGCCAGTAGTATAGTTGCAGGGGAGTCCTACGAGCAGTACTTC
13,once,TRBV7-9,TRBD1,TRBJ1-4,CASSPGQNEKLFF,TGTGCCAGCAGCCCGGGACAGAATGAAAAACTGTTTTTT
14,-,TRBV4-2,-,TRBJ2-7,CASSQDRETYEQYF,TGTGCCAGCAGCCAAGATCGGGAGACCTACGAGCAGTACTTC